The present T cell receptor beta chain was sequenced within a study of neurological immune-mediated disorders. Study findings and constraints: Patients with HTLV-1-associated myelopathy showed the most TCR clonal expansion. Those with multiple sclerosis showed the least, falling below healthy controls. There were no CDR3 amino acid sequences shared by expanded clones across subjects, a result suggesting private repertoires in all groups.

The sample holds many counts of this clonotype. Its antigen remains unknown. The CDR3 has 14 residues. V gave up 10 bases and J gave up 2 bases; unmatched junction bases: 6. Germline-derived CDR1 and CDR2 are SNHLY and FYNNEI. Synthesis of cDNA was carried out by template-switch 5'RACE. The reaction used 10-nucleotide random UMIs. MiXCR, run by TCRdb on the 5' RACE reads, gives a single entry per CDR3 protein. The table lists 75,000 to 85,000 distinct CDR3 sequences, roughly 18% of them singletons. Material: PBMCs. This TCR was sampled from a woman aged 40 to 50 in good health. This sequence joins TRBV2 and TRBJ2-2; 8 bases line up with TRBD1. DNA of the CDR3: TGTGCCACCAAGGACAGGGCCAACACCGGGGAGCTGTTTTTT. Protein sequence: CATKDRANTGELFF.